Listed below are T cell receptor beta chains from one sample, sequenced in a study of T cells in Graves' hyperthyroidism and ophthalmopathy. TCRdb re-called the multiplex PCR reads with MiXCR, one entry per CDR3 protein. The table records a few hundred thousand distinct CDR3 sequences, 16% of them present only once. The specimen sequenced was blood. The receptors here all came from a woman between 40 and 55 years old with Graves' ophthalmopathy. Each CDR3 is given without its conserved first and last residue.

j_call v_call cdr3_aa
TRBJ2-3 TRBV5-1 ASSTFDTDTQY
TRBJ1-2 TRBV28 ASSLEATVNDYT
TRBJ1-1 TRBV6-1 ASQWQGNTEAF
TRBJ2-1 TRBV3-1 ASSQVFSEQF
TRBJ2-3 TRBV4-1 ASSPRWGGNTDTQY
TRBJ2-1 TRBV2 ASSEVPSAGRGEQF
TRBJ2-5 TRBV12-3/TRBV12-4 ASSFGQGSETQY
TRBJ1-2 TRBV6-9 ASSLVFVEGGYT
TRBJ2-1 TRBV3-1 ASSLGTSGRSPKGEQF
TRBJ2-3 TRBV24-1 ATSDPGFHTDTQY
TRBJ2-2 TRBV5-6 ASSLAQGARTGELF
TRBJ2-5 TRBV29-1 SALKGEETQC
TRBJ1-1 TRBV6-5 ASSYPSKGEGIDTEAF
TRBJ2-1 TRBV2 ASKNQGAAYNEQF
TRBJ1-2 TRBV30 AWSFRTPGVNYGYT
TRBJ2-1 TRBV2 ASKRGGRDEQF
TRBJ2-3 TRBV5-1 ASSRTVGSTDTQY
TRBJ2-7 TRBV7-8 ASSLGRARAEQY
TRBJ2-3 TRBV24-1 ATSSGGADTQY
TRBJ2-1 TRBV12-3/TRBV12-4 ASSLRAGGPDNEQF
TRBJ2-3 TRBV3-1 ASSQVSGTGGTDTQY
TRBJ2-2 TRBV29-1 SVETHANTGELF
TRBJ2-3 TRBV20-1 SASRTSGGAADTQY
TRBJ2-5 TRBV5-1 ASSSEGNQAQY
TRBJ2-5 TRBV6-1 ASKSGYQETQY
TRBJ1-3 TRBV20-1 SAYRLSSGNTIY
TRBJ1-3 TRBV18 ASSSSGTSSSGNTIY
TRBJ2-1 TRBV29-1 SVTGTGSNEQF
TRBJ2-1 TRBV3-1 ASSQDRSGGAGEQF
TRBJ2-3 TRBV27 ASSLSHLRASDTQY
TRBJ2-3 TRBV18 ASSPEQGPRYTQY
TRBJ1-5 TRBV6-1 ASSKTGGSNQPQH
TRBJ1-2 TRBV9 ASSVAGGGSYGHT
TRBJ2-3 TRBV7-8 ASSAGRGGRIDTQY
TRBJ2-7 TRBV28 ASLNRGYEQY
TRBJ1-4 TRBV30 AWSGGHDLQGGSEKLF
TRBJ1-4 TRBV2 ASRILNEKLF
TRBJ2-5 TRBV30 AWSQGYQETQY
TRBJ1-6 TRBV5-5 ASSSITGNSPLH
TRBJ2-1 TRBV7-9 ASSLGSGNNEQF